Included here is one TCR beta chain sequence, with context. Its antigen is not known. At one boundary the junction diverges from the germline segment, which might be a read error. The CDR3 sequence is 11 residues long. Germline V gene sequence: CDR1 PRHDT, CDR2 FYEKMQ (reference sequence). The data derive from a study of radiotherapy plus CTLA-4 blockade in lung cancer. On the study more broadly: Around 18% of enrolled patients responded objectively, and about 30% had disease control.

The method was immunoSEQ multiplex PCR; TCRdb's version includes in-frame clones alone and lacks a portion of them. The sample has 50,000 to 65,000 clones; about three quarters are singletons. Receiving focal radiation plus CTLA-4 blockade with ipilimumab were patients who had chemo-refractory metastatic non-small-cell lung cancer. Notes on the study in general: Radiotherapy with ipilimumab was followed by blood expansion of tumor-derived clones. Reports identified early blood T cell clone dynamics, with interferon-beta, as the best response predictor.

This chain connects TRBV13 to TRBJ2-7; 9 nucleotides agree with TRBD2. The receptor's source is a human donor with non-small cell lung cancer whose response to radiotherapy plus ipilimumab could not be evaluated. This material consisted of peripheral blood, taken from a patient treated with radiotherapy plus ipilimumab. Here the CDR3 reads CASSAGGRALF. The CDR3, as DNA: TGTGCCAGCAGCGCCGGCGGGAGGGCCCTCTTC.